The entry below describes one T cell receptor beta chain. Antigen: not known. The V gene's germline CDR1 is SGHRS and CDR2 YFSETQ. The CDR3 runs 16 residues. The source of the sample is a study of monozygotic twins with inflammatory bowel disease. Findings of the study overall: Lower sharing of clonotypes with other individuals was seen in IBD patients than in healthy twins. This was most marked in patients showing signs of disease activity.

cDNA for TCRalpha and TCRbeta was amplified by nested PCRs of about 15 then around 9 cycles. TCRdb reprocessed the 5' RACE reads; each CDR3 protein has one entry and no DNA is given. The sample's table shows fewer than 450,000 distinct CDR3 sequences. The specimen sequenced was blood. The rearrangement uses TRBV5-1 and TRBJ2-1; TCRdb lists TRBD2, though no DNA is available to test this call. The TCR comes from a human donor with ulcerative colitis or Crohn's disease, or a healthy co-twin of an affected twin (not recorded which). This chain's CDR3 is CASSLALASSYNEQFF.